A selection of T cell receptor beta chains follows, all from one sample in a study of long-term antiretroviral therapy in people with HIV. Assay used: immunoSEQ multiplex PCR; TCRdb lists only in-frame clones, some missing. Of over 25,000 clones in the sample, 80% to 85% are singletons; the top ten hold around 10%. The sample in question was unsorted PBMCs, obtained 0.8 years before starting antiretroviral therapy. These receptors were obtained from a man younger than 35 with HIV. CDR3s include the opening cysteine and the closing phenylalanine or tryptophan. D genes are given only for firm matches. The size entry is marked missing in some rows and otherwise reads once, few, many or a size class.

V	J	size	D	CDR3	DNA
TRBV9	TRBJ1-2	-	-	CASSVATTGSYGYTF	TGTGCCAGCAGCGTAGCTACAACAGGGAGCTATGGCTACACCTTC
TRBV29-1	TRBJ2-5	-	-	CSVVRETQYF	TGCAGCGTCGTTCGGGAGACCCAGTACTTC
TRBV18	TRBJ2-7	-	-	CASSQGGTYEQYF	TGTGCCAGCTCACAGGGCGGCACCTACGAGCAGTACTTC
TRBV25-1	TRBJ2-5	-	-	CASSAGPTGKTQYF	TGTGCCAGCAGTGCCGGGCCTACCGGAAAGACCCAGTACTTC
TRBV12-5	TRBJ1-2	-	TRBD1	CASGSPPDRDHGYTF	TGTGCTAGTGGTTCCCCTCCGGACAGGGATCATGGCTACACCTTC
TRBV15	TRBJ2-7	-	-	CATSYNGEQYF	TGTGCCACCAGCTATAATGGCGAGCAGTACTTC
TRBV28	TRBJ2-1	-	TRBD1	CASSILQGGHNEQFF	TGTGCCAGCAGCATCCTACAGGGGGGCCACAATGAGCAGTTCTTC
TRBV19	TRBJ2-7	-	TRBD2	CASSRGLAGVWAYEQYF	TGTGCCAGTAGCAGGGGACTAGCGGGAGTTTGGGCCTACGAGCAGTACTTC
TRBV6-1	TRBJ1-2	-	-	CASIEEGPGLDSYTF	TGTGCCAGCATTGAAGAGGGACCAGGGTTGGACAGCTACACCTTC
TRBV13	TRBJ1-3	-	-	CASSRFRWTESGSGNTIYF	TGTGCCAGCAGCCGATTCCGTTGGACGGAATCAGGCTCCGGAAACACCATATATTTT
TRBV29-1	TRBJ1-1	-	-	CSVEHRADTEAFF	TGCAGCGTTGAACACAGGGCGGACACTGAAGCTTTCTTT
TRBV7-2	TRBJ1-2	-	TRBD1	CASSHIRDRVYGYTF	TGTGCCAGCAGCCACATTCGGGACAGGGTCTATGGCTACACCTTC
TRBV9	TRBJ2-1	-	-	CASSVGGAPVYNEQFF	TGTGCCAGCAGCGTAGGGGGAGCCCCCGTTTACAATGAGCAGTTCTTC
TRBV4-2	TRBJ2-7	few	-	CASSQRFDTYEQYF	TGTGCCAGCAGCCAGCGGTTCGATACCTACGAGCAGTACTTC
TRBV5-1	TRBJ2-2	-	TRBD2	CASSAGVRTGELFF	TGCGCCAGCAGCGCGGGGGTGAGAACCGGGGAGCTGTTTTTT
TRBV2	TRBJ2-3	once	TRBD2	CASTSGLAGFTDTQYF	TGTGCCAGCACTTCGGGACTAGCGGGTTTCACAGATACGCAGTATTTT
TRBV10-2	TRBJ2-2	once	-	CASSPSETGELFF	TGCGCCAGCAGCCCTAGTGAGACCGGGGAGCTGTTTTTT
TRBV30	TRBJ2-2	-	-	CAGWGRLNTGELFF	TGTGCCGGATGGGGACGCCTGAACACCGGGGAGCTGTTTTTT
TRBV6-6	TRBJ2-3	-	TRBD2	CASIWASGSQDTQYF	TGTGCCAGCATCTGGGCTAGCGGGAGCCAAGATACGCAGTATTTT
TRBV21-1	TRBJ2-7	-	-	CASSKVTGTCEQYF	TGTGCCAGCAGCAAAGTTACGGGCACCTGCGAGCAGTACTTC
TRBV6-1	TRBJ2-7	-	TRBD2	CASTAASGGSYEQYF	TGTGCCAGCACGGCGGCTAGCGGGGGCAGCTACGAGCAGTACTTC
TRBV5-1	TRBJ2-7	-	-	CASSLSVGRLSYEQYF	TGCGCCAGCAGCTTGAGTGTAGGCAGGTTATCCTACGAGCAGTACTTC
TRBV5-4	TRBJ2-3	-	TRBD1	CASSFGGQGINTQYF	TGTGCCAGCAGCTTTGGGGGACAGGGGATAAATACGCAGTATTTT
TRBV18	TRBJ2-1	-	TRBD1	CASSPPGQGAGEQFF	TGTGCCAGCTCACCACCGGGACAGGGTGCTGGTGAGCAGTTCTTC
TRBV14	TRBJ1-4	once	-	CASAPRGGSNEKLFF	TGTGCCAGTGCCCCACGGGGGGGATCTAATGAAAAACTGTTTTTT
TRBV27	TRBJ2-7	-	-	CASQRRQGYGYEQYF	TGTGCCAGCCAACGACGGCAGGGTTACGGGTACGAGCAGTACTTC
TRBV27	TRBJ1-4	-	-	CASSPRTVKNEKLFF	TGTGCCAGCAGTCCACGGACAGTTAAGAATGAAAAACTGTTTTTT
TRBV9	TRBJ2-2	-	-	CASSDGAGELFF	TGTGCCAGCAGCGATGGAGCCGGGGAGCTGTTTTTT
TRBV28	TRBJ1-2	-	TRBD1	CASSLPPQGVGGYTF	TGTGCCAGCAGTTTACCCCCACAGGGGGTGGGTGGCTACACCTTC
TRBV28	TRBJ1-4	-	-	CASSFPSSNEKLFF	TGTGCCAGCAGTTTTCCCTCGTCTAATGAAAAACTGTTTTTT
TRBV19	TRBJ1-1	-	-	CASSIVPGRGTEAFF	TGTGCCAGTAGTATAGTTCCGGGGAGGGGCACTGAAGCTTTCTTT
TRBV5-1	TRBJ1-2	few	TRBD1	CASSSTGTGDGYTF	TGCGCCAGCAGCTCGACCGGGACAGGGGATGGCTACACCTTC
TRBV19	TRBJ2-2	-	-	CASNPRQVQGTGELFF	TGTGCCAGTAACCCGAGACAGGTCCAGGGGACCGGGGAGCTGTTTTTT
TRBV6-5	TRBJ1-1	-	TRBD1	CASSPGQGVRAFF	TGTGCCAGCAGCCCGGGACAGGGGGTACGAGCTTTCTTT
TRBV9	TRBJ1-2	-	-	CASSASDRDGYTF	TGTGCCAGCAGCGCCTCCGATAGGGATGGCTACACCTTC
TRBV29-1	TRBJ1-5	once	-	CSVGGQTSNQPQHF	TGCAGCGTTGGCGGGCAGACTAGCAATCAGCCCCAGCATTTT
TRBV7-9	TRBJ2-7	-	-	CASSFGGHLSYEQYF	TGTGCCAGCAGCTTCGGTGGTCACCTCTCCTACGAGCAGTACTTC
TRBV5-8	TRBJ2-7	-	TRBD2	CASSLSSGKTYEQYF	TGTGCCAGCAGCTTGTCTAGCGGAAAAACCTACGAGCAGTACTTC
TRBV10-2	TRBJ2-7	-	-	CASADVSYEQYF	TGCGCCAGCGCGGACGTTTCCTACGAGCAGTACTTC
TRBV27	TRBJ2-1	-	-	CASSLRARVFGEQFF	TGTGCCAGCAGTTTACGGGCCCGGGTCTTCGGAGAGCAGTTCTTC
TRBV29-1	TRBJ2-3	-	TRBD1	CSVGQGITDTQYF	TGCAGCGTCGGACAGGGGATCACAGATACGCAGTATTTT
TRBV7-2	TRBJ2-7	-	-	CASSLGRSGSVAYEQYF	TGTGCCAGCAGCTTAGGTAGGTCCGGGAGCGTTGCCTACGAGCAGTACTTC
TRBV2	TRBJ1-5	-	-	CASSASNLGNQPQHF	TGTGCCAGCAGTGCCTCCAACCTAGGCAATCAGCCCCAGCATTTT
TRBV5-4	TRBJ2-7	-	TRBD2	CASSSWGGEQYF	TGTGCCAGCAGCTCCTGGGGGGGGGAGCAGTACTTC
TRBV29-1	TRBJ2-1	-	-	CSVEPQRYNEQFF	TGCAGCGTTGAACCTCAGCGTTACAATGAGCAGTTCTTC
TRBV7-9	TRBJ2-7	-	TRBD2	CASSGTSGYEQYF	TGTGCCAGCAGCGGGACTAGCGGGTACGAGCAGTACTTC
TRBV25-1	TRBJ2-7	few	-	CASGDGTYEQYF	TGTGCCAGCGGAGACGGAACCTACGAGCAGTACTTC
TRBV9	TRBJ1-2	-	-	CASSVDGRSNYGYTF	TGTGCCAGCAGCGTAGACGGCAGGTCTAACTATGGCTACACCTTC
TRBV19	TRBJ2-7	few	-	CASSPTGIPYEQYF	TGTGCCAGTAGTCCCACAGGGATCCCCTACGAGCAGTACTTC
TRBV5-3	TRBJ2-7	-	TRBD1	CARSLPQGAPHEQYF	TGTGCCAGAAGCCTCCCGCAGGGGGCGCCCCACGAGCAGTACTTC